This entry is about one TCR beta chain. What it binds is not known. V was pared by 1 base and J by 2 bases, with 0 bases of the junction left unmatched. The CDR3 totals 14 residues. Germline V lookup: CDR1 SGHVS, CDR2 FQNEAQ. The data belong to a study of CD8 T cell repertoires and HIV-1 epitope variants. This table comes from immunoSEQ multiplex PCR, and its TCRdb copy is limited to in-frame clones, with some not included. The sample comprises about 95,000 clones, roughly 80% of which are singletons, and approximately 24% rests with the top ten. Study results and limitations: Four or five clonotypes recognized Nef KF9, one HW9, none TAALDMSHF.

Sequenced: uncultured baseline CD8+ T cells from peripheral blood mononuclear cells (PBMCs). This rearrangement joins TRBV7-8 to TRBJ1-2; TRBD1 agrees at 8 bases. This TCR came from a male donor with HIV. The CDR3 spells CASSLGTGNYGYTF. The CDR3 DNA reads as TGTGCCAGCAGCTTAGGGACAGGGAACTATGGCTACACCTTC.